This is a list of T cell receptor beta chains from one sample in a study of blood T cell repertoires in COVID-19. Assay used: immunoSEQ multiplex PCR; TCRdb lists only in-frame clones, some missing. This table has some 280,000 clones, around 81% appearing once. Sequenced input: peripheral blood. Every receptor here comes from a woman in her forties or fifties with active or convalescent COVID-19. Each CDR3 is given with its conserved first and last residue. A D gene is named only where the DNA matches it firmly. Some rows have no size entry. The others give once, few or many, or a class for an expanded clone.

-	-	TRBV12-2	TRBJ1-6	CASRPRTGGSPLHF	TGTGCAAGTCGCCCTCGTACAGGGGGATCACCCCTCCACTTT
-	TRBD2	TRBV19	TRBJ2-1	CASPPIAGVYNEQFF	TGTGCCAGCCCGCCTATAGCGGGAGTCTACAATGAGCAGTTCTTC
-	TRBD1	TRBV4-2	TRBJ1-1	CASSPRTGSAFF	TGTGCCAGCAGCCCGAGGACAGGTTCAGCTTTCTTT
-	-	TRBV19	TRBJ2-1	CASSITGRGSYNEQFF	TGTGCCAGTAGTATCACGGGCCGGGGCTCCTACAATGAGCAGTTCTTC
-	TRBD2	TRBV6-5	TRBJ2-5	CASSYSVAGYQETQYF	TGTGCCAGCAGTTACTCGGTAGCGGGGTACCAAGAGACCCAGTACTTC
-	TRBD1	TRBV28	TRBJ1-3	CASSTIQGFTGNTIYF	TGTGCCAGCAGTACGATACAGGGGTTTACTGGAAACACCATATATTTT
-	TRBD1	TRBV15	TRBJ1-3	CATGTERGNTIYF	TGTGCCACCGGGACAGAAAGGGGAAACACCATATATTTT
-	TRBD2	TRBV5-4	TRBJ2-3	CASSLGQSGGTLTF	TGTGCCAGCAGCTTGGGGCAGTCGGGGGGAACTCTGACATTT
once	-	TRBV14	TRBJ1-6	CASSGGGGRSPLHF	TGTGCCAGCAGTGGGGGGGGCGGTCGTTCACCCCTCCACTTT
-	TRBD1	TRBV29-1	TRBJ1-2	CSVLYRDRGPTYGYTF	TGCAGCGTTTTATACCGGGACAGGGGCCCTACCTATGGCTACACCTTC
-	TRBD1	TRBV5-4	TRBJ1-3	CASSFPGQGAFGNTIYF	TGTGCCAGCAGCTTCCCCGGACAGGGGGCCTTTGGAAACACCATATATTTT
-	TRBD2	TRBV18	TRBJ2-3	CASSPSRLAATDTQYF	TGTGCCAGCTCACCATCGAGACTAGCGGCCACAGATACGCAGTATTTT
-	TRBD2	TRBV29-1	TRBJ2-3	CSHGGRSTADTQYF	TGCAGCCACGGCGGGAGGTCAACCGCAGATACGCAGTATTTT
-	-	TRBV12-2	TRBJ1-6	CASRLADLPDRVTSPLHF	TGTGCAAGTCGCTTAGCGGACCTCCCGGACAGGGTCACATCACCCCTCCACTTT
few	TRBD2	TRBV5-1	TRBJ2-2	CASRTASGAAGELFF	TGCGCCAGCAGAACGGCTAGCGGGGCCGCCGGGGAGCTGTTTTTT
-	-	TRBV6-1	TRBJ1-1	CASSEILNTEAFF	TGTGCCAGCAGTGAAATCTTAAACACTGAAGCTTTCTTT
-	TRBD1	TRBV29-1	TRBJ1-2	CSVDDRGTYGYTF	TGCAGCGTTGACGACAGGGGGACCTATGGCTACACCTTC
-	TRBD2	TRBV7-8	TRBJ2-1	CASSPGRLAGYNEQFF	TGTGCCAGCAGCCCAGGCCGACTAGCGGGTTACAATGAGCAGTTCTTC
-	TRBD1	TRBV5-1	TRBJ2-7	CASSLGGTGSHEQYF	TGCGCCAGCAGCTTGGGAGGGACAGGGAGCCACGAGCAGTACTTC
-	-	TRBV4-1	TRBJ1-2	CASSQTRRSEGYGYTF	TGCGCCAGCAGCCAAACAAGGAGATCCGAGGGATATGGCTACACCTTC
once	-	TRBV6-5	TRBJ1-1	CASSYARGSRTEAFF	TGTGCCAGCAGTTACGCTAGGGGATCGCGCACTGAAGCTTTCTTT
-	TRBD2	TRBV5-1	TRBJ2-3	CASSFLADRTDTQYF	TGCGCCAGCAGCTTTCTAGCGGACCGCACAGATACGCAGTATTTT
-	TRBD1	TRBV28	TRBJ1-5	CASSLPIQGGNQPQHF	TGTGCCAGCAGTTTACCGATTCAGGGGGGCAATCAGCCCCAGCATTTT
-	-	TRBV4-1	TRBJ2-7	CASSPGQGPSYEQYF	TGCGCCAGCAGCCCTGGTCAGGGGCCCTCCTACGAGCAGTACTTC
few	-	TRBV30	TRBJ1-3	CAWRDRGFSGNTIYF	TGTGCCTGGAGGGATAGAGGGTTCTCTGGAAACACCATATATTTT
-	TRBD1	TRBV18	TRBJ2-1	CASSPLPGTASGNEQFF	TGTGCCAGCTCACCCCTCCCCGGGACAGCTTCCGGAAATGAGCAGTTCTTC
-	TRBD2	TRBV25-1	TRBJ2-7	CASSESDTSGRPEQYF	TGTGCCAGCAGTGAATCGGACACTAGCGGGAGACCCGAGCAGTACTTC
-	-	TRBV6-4	TRBJ1-1	CASRAESAGTEAFF	TGTGCCAGCAGAGCAGAGAGCGCGGGAACTGAAGCTTTCTTT
many	TRBD1	TRBV7-9	TRBJ2-7	CASSGDRGHPGNGEQYF	TGTGCCAGCAGCGGGGACAGGGGGCACCCGGGGAATGGCGAGCAGTACTTC
-	TRBD1	TRBV5-4	TRBJ2-3	CASSLAQGVRTDTQYF	TGTGCCAGCAGCTTGGCCCAGGGGGTCCGAACAGATACGCAGTATTTT
once	-	TRBV6-5	TRBJ1-4	CASSYWSSGEKLFF	TGTGCCAGCAGTTACTGGTCTAGCGGCGAAAAACTGTTTTTT
many	-	TRBV4-1	TRBJ1-5	CASSQLGLGNQPQHF	TGCGCCAGCAGCCAATTGGGGCTTGGCAATCAGCCCCAGCATTTT
once	-	TRBV18	TRBJ2-1	CASSPPSGTTYNEQFF	TGTGCCAGCTCACCACCTAGCGGAACGACTTACAATGAGCAGTTCTTC
-	TRBD1	TRBV27	TRBJ2-7	CASSSLTGALSYEQYF	TGTGCCAGCAGTTCTCTGACAGGGGCGCTCAGCTACGAGCAGTACTTC
-	TRBD2	TRBV7-9	TRBJ2-3	CASSPRRTSGPVTDTQYF	TGTGCCAGCAGCCCCCGTCGGACTAGCGGCCCGGTCACAGATACGCAGTATTTT
-	-	TRBV28	TRBJ2-1	CASSQLYNEQFF	TGTGCCAGCAGCCAACTCTACAATGAGCAGTTCTTC
-	-	TRBV6-5	TRBJ2-7	CASSYDSGEREQYF	TGTGCCAGCAGTTACGACAGTGGGGAACGCGAGCAGTACTTC
-	-	TRBV16	TRBJ1-5	CASSQRRAVNQPQHF	TGTGCCAGCAGCCAAAGGCGGGCAGTAAATCAGCCCCAGCATTTT
-	TRBD1	TRBV5-1	TRBJ1-1	CASSTGQVNTEAFF	TGCGCCAGCAGCACGGGACAGGTGAACACTGAAGCTTTCTTT
-	-	TRBV29-1	TRBJ1-1	CSVGGVGGSNTEAFF	TGCAGCGTCGGGGGGGTTGGAGGGTCGAACACTGAAGCTTTCTTT
-	TRBD2	TRBV2	TRBJ2-1	CASRTSGVYNEQFF	TGTGCCAGCAGGACTAGCGGGGTGTACAATGAGCAGTTCTTC
-	TRBD1	TRBV28	TRBJ1-2	CASTKTGDGYTF	TGTGCCAGCACCAAGACAGGGGATGGCTACACCTTC
-	-	TRBV15	TRBJ2-5	CATSGKGDWETQYF	TGTGCCACCAGCGGGAAAGGGGATTGGGAGACCCAGTACTTC
once	TRBD1	TRBV23-1	TRBJ2-1	CASSHPRTGPSSYNEQFF	TGCGCCAGCAGTCATCCACGGACAGGTCCTAGCTCCTACAATGAGCAGTTCTTC
-	-	TRBV2	TRBJ2-7	CASGRDSSSYEQYF	TGTGCCAGCGGAAGGGACTCCAGCTCCTACGAGCAGTACTTC
-	-	TRBV19	TRBJ1-1	CASRTGNTEAFF	TGTGCCAGTCGCACAGGGAATACTGAAGCTTTCTTT